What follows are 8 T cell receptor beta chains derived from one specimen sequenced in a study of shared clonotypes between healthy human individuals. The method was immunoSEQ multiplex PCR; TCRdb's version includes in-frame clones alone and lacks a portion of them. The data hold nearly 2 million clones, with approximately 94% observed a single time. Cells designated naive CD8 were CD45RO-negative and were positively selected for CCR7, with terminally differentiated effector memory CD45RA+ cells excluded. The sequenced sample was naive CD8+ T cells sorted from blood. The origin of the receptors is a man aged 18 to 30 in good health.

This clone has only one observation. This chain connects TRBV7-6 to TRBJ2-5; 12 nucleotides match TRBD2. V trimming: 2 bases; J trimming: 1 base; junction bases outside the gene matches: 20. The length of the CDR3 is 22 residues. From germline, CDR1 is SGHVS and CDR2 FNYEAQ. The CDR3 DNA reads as TGTGCCAGCAGCTTACAGGGGCCGTCTAGCGGGAGGGCCGGAATGGTCCAAGAGACCCAGTACTTC. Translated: CASSLQGPSSGRAGMVQETQYF.

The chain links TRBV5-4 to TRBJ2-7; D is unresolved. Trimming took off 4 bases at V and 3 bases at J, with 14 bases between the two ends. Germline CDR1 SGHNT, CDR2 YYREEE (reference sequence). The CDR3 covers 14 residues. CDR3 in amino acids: CASSPGGLIYEQYF. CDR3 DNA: TGTGCCAGCAGCCCAGGTGGTCTAATCTACGAGCAGTACTTC.

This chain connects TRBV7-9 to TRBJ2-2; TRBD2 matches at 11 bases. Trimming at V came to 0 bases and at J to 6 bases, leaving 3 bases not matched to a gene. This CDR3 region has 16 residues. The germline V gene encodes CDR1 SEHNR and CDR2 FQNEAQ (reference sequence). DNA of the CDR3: TGTGCCAGCAGCTTAGCTCTAGCGGGAGGACCCGGGGAGCTGTTTTTT. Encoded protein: CASSLALAGGPGELFF.

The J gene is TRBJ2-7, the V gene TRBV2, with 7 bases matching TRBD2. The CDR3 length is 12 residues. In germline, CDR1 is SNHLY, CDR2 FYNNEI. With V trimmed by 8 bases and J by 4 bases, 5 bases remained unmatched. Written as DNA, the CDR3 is TGTGCCAGCGACCTCGGGGGGTACGAGCAGTACTTC. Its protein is CASDLGGYEQYF.

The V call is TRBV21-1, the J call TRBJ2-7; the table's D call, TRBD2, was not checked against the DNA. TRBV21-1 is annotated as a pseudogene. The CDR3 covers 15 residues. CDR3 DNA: TGTGCCAGCAGCAAAGAAGAGGCGGGCGGGAGAGAGCAGTACTTC. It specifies CASSKEEAGGREQYF.

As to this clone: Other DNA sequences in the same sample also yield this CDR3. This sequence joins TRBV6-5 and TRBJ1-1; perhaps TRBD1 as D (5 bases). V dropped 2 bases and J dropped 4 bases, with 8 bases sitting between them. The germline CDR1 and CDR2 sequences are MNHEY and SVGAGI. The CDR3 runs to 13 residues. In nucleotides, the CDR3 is TGTGCCAGCAGTTACGGGGGAGGCACTGAAGCTTTCTTT. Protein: CASSYGGGTEAFF.

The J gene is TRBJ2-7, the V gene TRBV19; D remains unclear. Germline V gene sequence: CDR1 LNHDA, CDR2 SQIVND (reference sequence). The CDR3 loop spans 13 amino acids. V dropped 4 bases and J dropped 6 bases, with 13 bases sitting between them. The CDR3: CASSKVLGSEQYF. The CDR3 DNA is TGTGCCAGTAGTAAGGTCTTGGGTTCCGAGCAGTACTTC. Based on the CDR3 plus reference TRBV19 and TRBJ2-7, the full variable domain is DGGITQSPKYLFRKEGQNVTLSCEQNLNHDAMYWYRQDPGQGLRLIYYSQIVNDFQKGDIAEGYSVSREKKESFPLTVTSAQKNPTAFYLCASSKVLGSEQYFGPGTRLTVT.

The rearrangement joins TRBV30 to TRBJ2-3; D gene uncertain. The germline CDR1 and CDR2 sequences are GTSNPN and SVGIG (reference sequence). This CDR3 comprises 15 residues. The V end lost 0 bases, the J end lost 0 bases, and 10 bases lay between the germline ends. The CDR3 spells CAWSVGSTSTDTQYF. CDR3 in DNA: TGTGCCTGGAGTGTAGGGTCGACTAGCACAGATACGCAGTATTTT. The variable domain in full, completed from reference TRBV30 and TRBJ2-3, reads SQTIHQWPATLVQPVGSPLSLECTVEGTSNPNLYWYRQAAGRGLQLLFYSVGIGQISSEVPQNLSASRPQDRQFILSSKKLLLSDSGFYLCAWSVGSTSTDTQYFGPGTRLTVL.